This TCR beta chain comes out of a study of shared clonotypes between healthy human individuals. The CDR3 runs to 17 residues. Germline loops: CDR1 SGHTA, CDR2 FQGTGA. V was pared by 5 bases and J by 6 bases, with 23 bases between. For this clone: Its antigen is unknown.

Clones were sequenced by immunoSEQ multiplex PCR, and TCRdb holds only the in-frame ones, with some missing. The sample lists 2,500,000 or so clones, roughly 93% occurring once. Study observations and caveats: Non-shared clonotypes were found to have lower generation probabilities than the clonotypes that were shared by all four of the sorted-subset donors.

The receptor comes from a man aged 18-30 years in good health. Some clones in this sample may be carry-over from other donors' samples. The chain is built from TRBV7-3 and TRBJ2-1; D uncertain. Source material: naive CD4+ T cells from PBMCs. Noted subset: CD45RA+ positively selected. The CDR3 coding sequence is TGTGCCAGCAGCCGCGTCCCTCTTCCCCCTCTTAGCAATGAGCAGTTCTTC. The encoded protein is CASSRVPLPPLSNEQFF.